The entry that follows covers one T cell receptor beta chain sequence. The sample belongs to a study of blood T cell repertoires in COVID-19. Assay used: immunoSEQ multiplex PCR; TCRdb lists only in-frame clones, some missing. The top ten clones hold 0.75% to 1% of a sample with 200,000 to 250,000 clones, roughly 92% of them seen once. The sequence was obtained from a man in his 60s with COVID-19, enrolled during active disease. Sequencing used peripheral blood.

CDR3 nucleotides: TGTGCCTGGGGGCGAGGTACCGGGAGGGGGGATGAGCAGTTCTTC. Translated: CAWGRGTGRGDEQFF. The genes are TRBV30 and TRBJ2-1; 8 nucleotides line up with TRBD2. This CDR3 has 15 amino acids. J lost 8 bases, V lost 5 bases, and 14 bases had no gene match. Germline V lookup: CDR1 GTSNPN, CDR2 SVGIG (reference sequence).